A single sample is the source of the 6 T cell receptor beta chains below, sequenced in a study of blood T cell repertoires in COVID-19. Sequencing was performed with immunoSEQ multiplex PCR; in TCRdb, only in-frame clones are kept and a portion is missing. The table has some 100,000 clones, 86% seen once. Input material: peripheral blood. The receptor set was obtained from a man between 50 and 59 years old with acute or convalescent COVID-19.

The chain carries TRBV7-9 and TRBJ2-7, with 8 positions matching TRBD1. Germline trimming cut 3 bases from V and 1 base from J; bases unmatched to any gene: 5. This CDR3 spans 15 amino acids. Looked up from germline, CDR1 is SEHNR and CDR2 is FQNEAQ (reference sequence). The CDR3 is CASSLTGVASYEQYF. In DNA form, the CDR3 reads TGTGCCAGCAGCTTGACAGGGGTCGCATCCTACGAGCAGTACTTC.

A few counts support this clone. CDR3 amino acids: CASSETAYEQYF. In nucleotides, the CDR3 is TGTGCCAGCAGCGAAACAGCCTACGAGCAGTACTTC. This chain uses TRBV7-9 with TRBJ2-7; D unresolved. With 5 bases removed from V and 2 bases from J, the gap between germline ends came to 7 bases. Germline-derived CDR1 and CDR2 are SEHNR and FQNEAQ (reference sequence). The CDR3 contains 12 residues. The full variable domain, its missing parts supplied by reference TRBV7-9 and TRBJ2-7, is DTGVSQNPRHKITKRGQNVTFRCDPISEHNRLYWYRQTLGQGPEFLTYFQNEAQLEKSRLLSDRFSAERPKGSFSTLEIQRTEQGDSAMYLCASSETAYEQYFGPGTRLTVT.

The gene calls are TRBV19 and TRBJ2-7, with 10 bases lining up with TRBD1. CDR1 and CDR2 from the germline V gene are LNHDA and SQIVND (reference sequence). V lost 3 bases, J lost 3 bases, and 5 bases stayed unmatched. The CDR3 loop spans 15 amino acids. The CDR3: CASSMTGGGHYEQYF. In DNA, the CDR3 is TGTGCCAGTAGTATGACAGGGGGCGGACACTACGAGCAGTACTTC.

This clone has just a few counts. V is TRBV6-2 or TRBV6-3 and J is TRBJ2-1; TRBD2 is a possible D gene (5 bases). Germline CDR1 and CDR2: MNHEY and SVGEGT. This CDR3 has 13 residues. Trimming removed 6 bases at V and 7 bases at J, with 13 bases between. CDR3 loop: CASSPPSSNEQFF. DNA of the CDR3: TGTGCCAGCAGCCCGCCTAGCTCGAATGAGCAGTTCTTC.

V gene TRBV7-3 combines with J gene TRBJ2-5, with 8 bases matching TRBD2. CDR3 length: 15 residues. The J segment lost 5 bases and the V segment lost 0 bases, leaving 5 bases of the junction unmatched. CDR1 is SGHTA and CDR2 is FQGTGA in the germline V gene. The CDR3 DNA reads TGTGCCAGCAGCTTAACAACTAGCGGCCCGGAGACCCAGTACTTC. Its translation is CASSLTTSGPETQYF.

V and J are TRBV9 and TRBJ2-3, with 11 bases fitting TRBD2. The length of the CDR3 is 18 residues. Germline V gene sequence: CDR1 SGDLS, CDR2 YYNGEE. The trim removed 4 bases at V and 0 bases at J, leaving 10 bases unmatched. CDR3 nucleotide sequence: TGTGCCAGCAGCTTGGGGACTAGCGGAGTAGCTAGCACAGATACGCAGTATTTT. Translation: CASSLGTSGVASTDTQYF.